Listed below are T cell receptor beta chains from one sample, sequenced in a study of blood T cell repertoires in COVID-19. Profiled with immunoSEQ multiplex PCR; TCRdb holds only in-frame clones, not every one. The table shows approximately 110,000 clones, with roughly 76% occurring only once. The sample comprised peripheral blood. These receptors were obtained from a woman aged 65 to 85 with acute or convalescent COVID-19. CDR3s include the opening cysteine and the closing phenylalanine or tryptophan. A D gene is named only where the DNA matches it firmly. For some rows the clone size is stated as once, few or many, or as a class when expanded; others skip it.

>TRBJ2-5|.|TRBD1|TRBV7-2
CASSLEGQGYQETQYF
TGTGCCAGCAGCTTAGAGGGACAGGGCTACCAAGAGACCCAGTACTTC
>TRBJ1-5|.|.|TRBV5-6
CASSLDGASQPQHF
TGTGCCAGCAGCTTGGACGGAGCGTCCCAGCCCCAGCATTTT
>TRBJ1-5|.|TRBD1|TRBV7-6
CASSPRTGQPQHF
TGTGCCAGCAGCCCCAGGACAGGTCAGCCCCAGCATTTT
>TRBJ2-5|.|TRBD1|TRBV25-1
CASSEYGTGKETQYF
TGTGCCAGCAGTGAATATGGGACAGGGAAAGAGACCCAGTACTTC
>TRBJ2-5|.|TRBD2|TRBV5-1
CASSLLPSGSGEETQYF
TGCGCCAGCAGCTTGCTCCCTAGCGGGAGTGGGGAAGAGACCCAGTACTTC
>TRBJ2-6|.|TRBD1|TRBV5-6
CASSLLRQGYSANVLTF
TGTGCCAGCAGCTTGTTGAGACAGGGATATTCGGCCAACGTCCTGACTTTC
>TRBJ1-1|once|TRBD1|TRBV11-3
CASSLGQGTEAFF
TGTGCCAGCAGCTTAGGACAGGGGACTGAAGCTTTCTTT
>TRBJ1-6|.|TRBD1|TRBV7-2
CASSVEQGGGSPLHF
TGTGCCAGCAGCGTAGAACAGGGGGGGGGTTCACCCCTCCACTTT
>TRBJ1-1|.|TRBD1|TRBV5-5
CASSSRDRDTEAFF
TGTGCCAGCAGCTCCCGGGACAGGGACACTGAAGCTTTCTTT
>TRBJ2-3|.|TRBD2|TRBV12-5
CASGLARRGLAGAPSSTQYF
TGTGCTAGTGGTTTGGCCCGCCGCGGACTAGCGGGGGCCCCCAGTAGTACGCAGTATTTT
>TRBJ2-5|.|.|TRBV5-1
CASSSITTAETQYF
TGCGCCAGCAGCTCCATTACTACTGCGGAGACCCAGTACTTC
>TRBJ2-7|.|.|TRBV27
CASTKDFGGPYEQYF
TGTGCCAGCACCAAGGACTTCGGAGGGCCCTACGAGCAGTACTTC
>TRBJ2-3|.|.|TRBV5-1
CASIPSGGSADTQYF
TGCGCCAGCATCCCCTCCGGGGGTAGCGCAGATACGCAGTATTTT
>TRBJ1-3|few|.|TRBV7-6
CASSLPGATNTIYF
TGTGCCAGCAGCTTACCAGGGGCCACAAACACCATATATTTT
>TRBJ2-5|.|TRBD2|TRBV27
CASSLSAGGRETQYF
TGTGCCAGCAGTTTGAGCGCGGGGGGGCGGGAGACCCAGTACTTC
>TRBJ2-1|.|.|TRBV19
CASSILGSSYNEQFF
TGTGCCAGTAGTATCCTCGGGAGCTCCTACAATGAGCAGTTCTTC
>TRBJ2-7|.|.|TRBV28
CASSSFLEQYF
TGTGCCAGCAGTTCCTTCCTTGAGCAGTACTTC
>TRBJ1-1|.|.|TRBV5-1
CASRFATDYTEAFF
TGCGCCAGCAGGTTTGCGACAGATTACACTGAAGCTTTCTTT
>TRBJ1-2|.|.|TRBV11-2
CASSPTLDRLNYGYTF
TGTGCCAGCAGCCCCACCTTGGACAGACTTAACTATGGCTACACCTTC
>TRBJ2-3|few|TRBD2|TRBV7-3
CASSPSSGRATDTQYF
TGTGCCAGCAGCCCCTCTAGCGGGAGGGCCACAGATACGCAGTATTTT
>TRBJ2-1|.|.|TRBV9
CASSVGLVFYNEQFF
TGTGCCAGCAGCGTAGGACTAGTCTTCTACAATGAGCAGTTCTTC
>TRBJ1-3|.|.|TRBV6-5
CASSYSWRGAGNTIYF
TGTGCCAGCAGTTACTCGTGGAGGGGTGCTGGAAACACCATATATTTT
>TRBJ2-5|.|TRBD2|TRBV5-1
CASSKRTSVSETQYF
TGCGCCAGCAGTAAAAGGACTAGCGTATCGGAGACCCAGTACTTC
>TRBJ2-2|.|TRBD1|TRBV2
CASSEVTGGYTGELFF
TGTGCCAGCAGTGAGGTGACAGGGGGGTACACCGGGGAGCTGTTTTTT
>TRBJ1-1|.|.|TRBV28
CASSLVQKFAEAFF
TGTGCCAGCAGTTTAGTACAGAAATTCGCTGAAGCTTTCTTT
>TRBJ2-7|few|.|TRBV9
CASSVGTASSYEQYF
TGTGCCAGCAGCGTAGGGACAGCCAGCTCCTACGAGCAGTACTTC
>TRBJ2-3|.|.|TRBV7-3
CASSPGVGTDTQYF
TGTGCCAGCAGCCCCGGGGTCGGCACAGATACGCAGTATTTT
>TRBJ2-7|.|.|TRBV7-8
CASSLEPGRNYEQYF
TGTGCCAGCAGCTTAGAACCTGGGAGGAACTACGAGCAGTACTTC
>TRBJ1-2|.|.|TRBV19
CASSYFSPSYGYTF
TGTGCCAGTAGCTACTTCTCCCCCTCCTATGGCTACACCTTC
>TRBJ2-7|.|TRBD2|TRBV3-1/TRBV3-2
CASRRGLAASYEQYF
TGTGCCAGCAGACGAGGACTAGCGGCTTCCTACGAGCAGTACTTC
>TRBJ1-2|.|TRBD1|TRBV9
CASSGAGTGDGYTF
TGTGCCAGCAGCGGCGCCGGGACAGGGGATGGCTACACCTTC
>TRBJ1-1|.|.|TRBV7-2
CASSLAEVTEAFF
TGTGCCAGCAGCTTAGCGGAGGTGACTGAAGCTTTCTTT
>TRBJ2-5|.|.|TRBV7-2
CASSPTKWAQYF
TGTGCCAGCAGCCCGACAAAGTGGGCCCAGTACTTC
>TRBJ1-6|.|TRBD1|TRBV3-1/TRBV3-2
CASGTGHNSPLHF
TGTGCCAGCGGGACAGGCCACAATTCACCCCTCCACTTT
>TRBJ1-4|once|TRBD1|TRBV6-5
CASSYSGTGEGEKLFF
TGTGCCAGCAGTTACTCCGGGACAGGGGAGGGTGAAAAACTGTTTTTT
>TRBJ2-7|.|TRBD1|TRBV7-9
CASSSDRGREWEQYF
TGTGCCAGCAGTTCCGACAGGGGCCGTGAGTGGGAGCAGTACTTC
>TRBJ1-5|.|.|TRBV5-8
CASSPIWGQYSNQPQHF
TGTGCCAGCAGCCCCATATGGGGGCAATATAGCAATCAGCCCCAGCATTTT
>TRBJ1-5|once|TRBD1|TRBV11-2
CASSLGGTGNQPQHF
TGTGCCAGCAGCTTAGGGGGGACAGGCAATCAGCCCCAGCATTTT
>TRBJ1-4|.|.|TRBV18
CASSPFSQGTTNEKLFF
TGTGCCAGCTCACCATTCTCACAGGGTACAACTAATGAAAAACTGTTTTTT
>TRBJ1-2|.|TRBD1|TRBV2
CASSPRQGAGGYTF
TGTGCCAGCAGCCCTCGACAGGGGGCGGGAGGCTACACCTTC
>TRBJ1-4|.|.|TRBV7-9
CASSTSEKLFF
TGTGCCAGCAGCACGAGTGAAAAACTGTTTTTT
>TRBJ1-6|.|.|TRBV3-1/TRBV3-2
CASSLSGGSYNSPLHF
TGTGCCAGCAGCCTCTCGGGAGGTTCCTATAATTCACCCCTCCACTTT
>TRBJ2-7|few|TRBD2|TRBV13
CASSSREGSGSYEQYF
TGTGCCAGCAGCTCCCGGGAGGGTAGCGGGTCCTACGAGCAGTACTTC
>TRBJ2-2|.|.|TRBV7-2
CASSPGAGYTGELFF
TGTGCCAGCAGCCCAGGGGCAGGGTACACCGGGGAGCTGTTTTTT